The present entry profiles one TCR beta chain with its context. The source of the sample is a study of T cell changes during pregnancy in multiple sclerosis. Sequencing used immunoSEQ multiplex PCR; TCRdb keeps in-frame clones, though not all of them. The data show about 73,000 clones, roughly 92% seen once. V shed 3 bases and J shed 0 bases, with 9 bases lying between them. This CDR3 is built from 16 residues. CDR1 and CDR2 (germline): MNHEY, SMNVEV (reference sequence). This clonotype was sampled from a female donor in good health, enrolled as a control in a pregnancy study. The sequences come from peripheral blood, collected in the third trimester of pregnancy. The chain combines TRBV27 with TRBJ1-6; no clear D. For the CDR3, the DNA is TGTGCCAGCAGTTTCGAAAGTAGCTCCTATAATTCACCCCTCCACTTT. Protein product: CASSFESSSYNSPLHF.